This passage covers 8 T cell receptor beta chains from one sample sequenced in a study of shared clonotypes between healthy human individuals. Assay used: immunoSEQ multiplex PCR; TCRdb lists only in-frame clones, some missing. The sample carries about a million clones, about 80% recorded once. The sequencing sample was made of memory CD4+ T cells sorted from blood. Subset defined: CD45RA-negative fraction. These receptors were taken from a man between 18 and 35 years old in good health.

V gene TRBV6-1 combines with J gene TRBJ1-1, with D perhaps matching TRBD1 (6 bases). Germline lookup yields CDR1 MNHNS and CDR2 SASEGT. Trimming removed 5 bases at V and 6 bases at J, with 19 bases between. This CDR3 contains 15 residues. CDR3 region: CASSTASRGWAEAFF. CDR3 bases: TGTGCCAGCAGTACGGCCTCCAGGGGATGGGCTGAAGCTTTCTTT.

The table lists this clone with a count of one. DNA for the CDR3: TGCGCCAGCAGTTCAGGGGCCGGACCCTACGAGCAGTACTTC. This sequence encodes CASSSGAGPYEQYF. The J gene is TRBJ2-7, the V gene TRBV5-1; a possible D gene is TRBD1 (6 bases). V lost 5 bases and J 2 bases, leaving 14 bases between the germline ends. The CDR3 contains 14 residues. CDR1 and CDR2 (germline): SGHRS, YFSETQ.

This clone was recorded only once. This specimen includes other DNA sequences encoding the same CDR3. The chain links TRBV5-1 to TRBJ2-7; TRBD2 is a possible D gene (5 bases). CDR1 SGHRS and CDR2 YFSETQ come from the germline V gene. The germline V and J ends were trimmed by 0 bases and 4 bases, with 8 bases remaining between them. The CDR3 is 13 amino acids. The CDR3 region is CASSLDGLYEQYF. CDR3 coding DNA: TGCGCCAGCAGCTTGGACGGACTTTACGAGCAGTACTTC.

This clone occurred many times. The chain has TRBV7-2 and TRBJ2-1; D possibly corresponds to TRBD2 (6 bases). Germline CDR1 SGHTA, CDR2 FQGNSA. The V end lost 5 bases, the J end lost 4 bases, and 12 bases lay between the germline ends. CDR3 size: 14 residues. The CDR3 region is CASSRPGLYNEQFF. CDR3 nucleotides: TGTGCCAGCAGCCGTCCGGGACTGTACAATGAGCAGTTCTTC.

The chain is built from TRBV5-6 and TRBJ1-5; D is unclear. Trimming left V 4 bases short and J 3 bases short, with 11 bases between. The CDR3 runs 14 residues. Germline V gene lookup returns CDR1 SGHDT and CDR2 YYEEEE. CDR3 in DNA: TGTGCCAGCAGCACCCGGGCCACCAATCAGCCCCAGCATTTT. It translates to CASSTRATNQPQHF.

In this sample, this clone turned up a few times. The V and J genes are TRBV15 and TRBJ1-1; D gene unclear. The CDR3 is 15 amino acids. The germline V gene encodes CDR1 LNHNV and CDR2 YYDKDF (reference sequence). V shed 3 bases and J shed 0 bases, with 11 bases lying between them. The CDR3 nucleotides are TGTGCCACCAGCAGGGGCGGAATTATGAACACTGAAGCTTTCTTT. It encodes CATSRGGIMNTEAFF.

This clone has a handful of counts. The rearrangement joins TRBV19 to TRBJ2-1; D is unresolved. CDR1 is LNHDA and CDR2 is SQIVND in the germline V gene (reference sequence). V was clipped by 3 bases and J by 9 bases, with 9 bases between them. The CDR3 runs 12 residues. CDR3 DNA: TGTGCCAGTAGTATTAATTTAGGTGAGCAGTTCTTC. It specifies CASSINLGEQFF.

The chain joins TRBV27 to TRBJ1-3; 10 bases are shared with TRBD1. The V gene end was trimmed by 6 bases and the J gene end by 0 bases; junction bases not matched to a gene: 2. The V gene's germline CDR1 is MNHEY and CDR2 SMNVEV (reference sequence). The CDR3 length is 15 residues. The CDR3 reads CASRRTGGSGNTIYF. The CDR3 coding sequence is TGTGCCAGCAGAAGGACAGGGGGCTCTGGAAACACCATATATTTT.